Below are 4 T cell receptor beta chains sequenced from a single sample in a study of OX40 agonist ivuxolimab in advanced cancers. Data came from immunoSEQ multiplex PCR; TCRdb stores just in-frame clones and leaves some out. The profile shows roughly 98,000 clones, approximately 80% of them singletons. Sequencing used CD4+ or CD8+ T cells sorted from blood, obtained in a trial of the OX40 agonist ivuxolimab. All receptors come from an adult with an advanced solid tumor such as melanoma, head and neck, liver or kidney cancer.

This rearrangement joins TRBV7-2 to TRBJ1-1; a possible D gene is TRBD1 (5 bases). Germline V CDR1 and CDR2: SGHTA, FQGNSA. The CDR3 has 17 amino acids. V was trimmed by 0 bases and J by 2 bases, leaving 16 bases between them. CDR3: CASSLAWGSSLNTEAFF. CDR3 DNA sequence: TGTGCCAGCAGCTTAGCGTGGGGGAGCAGTCTAAACACTGAAGCTTTCTTT.

J is TRBJ2-5 and V is TRBV5-1; TRBD2 might be the D (5 bases). The length of the CDR3 is 14 residues. Deletions cut 5 bases from V and 0 bases from J, with 11 bases between. Germline V lookup: CDR1 SGHRS, CDR2 YFSETQ. CDR3 coding DNA: TGCGCCAGCAGAACCGGGGTGTACCAAGAGACCCAGTACTTC. Its translation: CASRTGVYQETQYF.

The rearrangement links TRBV5-1 to TRBJ2-3, with 10 bases that match TRBD1. V trimming: 2 bases; J trimming: 1 base; junction bases outside the gene matches: 10. Looked up from germline, CDR1 is SGHRS and CDR2 is YFSETQ. The CDR3 runs to 18 residues. In nucleotides, the CDR3 is TGCGCCAGCAGCTTTGGGGGGACAGGGGCGAGGGGCACAGATACGCAGTATTTT. It yields the protein CASSFGGTGARGTDTQYF.

This clone was seen once. The rearrangement joins TRBV10-2 to TRBJ1-5; no definite D call. V lost 3 bases and J lost 7, with 13 bases in between. Germline V gives CDR1 WSHSY, CDR2 SAAADI. The CDR3 runs to 14 residues. CDR3 DNA: TGCGCCAGCAGTGACCTCCAACCGGGGCAGCCCCAGCATTTT. This encodes CASSDLQPGQPQHF.